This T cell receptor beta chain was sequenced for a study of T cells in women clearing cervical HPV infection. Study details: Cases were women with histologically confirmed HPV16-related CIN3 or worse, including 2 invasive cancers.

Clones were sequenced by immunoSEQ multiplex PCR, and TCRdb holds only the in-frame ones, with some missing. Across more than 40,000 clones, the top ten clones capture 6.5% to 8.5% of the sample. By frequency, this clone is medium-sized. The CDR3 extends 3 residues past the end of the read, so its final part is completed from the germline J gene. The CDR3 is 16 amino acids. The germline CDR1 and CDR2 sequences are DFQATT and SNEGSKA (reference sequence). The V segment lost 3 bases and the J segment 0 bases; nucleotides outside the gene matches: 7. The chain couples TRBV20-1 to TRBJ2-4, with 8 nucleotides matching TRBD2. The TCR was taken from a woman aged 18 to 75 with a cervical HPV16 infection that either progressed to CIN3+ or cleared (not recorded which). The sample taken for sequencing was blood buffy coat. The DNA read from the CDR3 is TGCAGTGCTAGTGGTAATAGCGGGATAGCCAAAAACATT. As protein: CSASGNSGIAKNI. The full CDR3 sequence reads CSASGNSGIAKNIQYF.